This T cell receptor (beta chain) was observed in a study of blood T cells in healthy people across ages. Background on the study: Per every two T cells, about one barcoded beta molecule was captured by template switching.

The CDR3 consists of 13 residues. The V gene lost 5 bases and the J gene lost 1 base, with 8 bases spanning the gap. Germline CDR1 SGHAT, CDR2 FQNNGV. Peripheral blood, roughly 9.1 milliliters per donor, was collected. Details on this clonotype: The antigen remains unidentified.

Sample-barcoded 5' priming and a J-beta primer mix drove a second PCR of roughly 6 to 12 cycles. TCRdb redid the calling of the 5' RACE reads with MiXCR, one entry per CDR3 protein. The profile shows more than 700,000 distinct CDR3 sequences, about 55% of them singletons. Study results and limitations: Long-lived donors had more naive CD4+ cells and higher diversity than aged donors.

This rearrangement joins TRBV11-2 to TRBJ1-2; D is ambiguous. Material: blood. The clonotype originates from a man older than 75 in good health. The CDR3 protein is CASSVTLNYGYTF. As DNA, the CDR3 is TGTGCCAGCAGCGTAACACTTAACTATGGCTACACCTTC.